The 12 T cell receptor beta chains in this list originate from one sample, sequenced in a study of cytomegalovirus exposure and HLA in healthy donors. PCR employed 60 Vbeta and 13 Jbeta primers. The protocol was immunoSEQ multiplex PCR, while the TCRdb copy is restricted to in-frame clones and leaves out a portion. The sample lists 200,000 or so clones, around 83% occurring once. The specimen sequenced was PBMCs. The receptors shown here come from a woman in her 50s in good health and CMV-seropositive.

The chain carries TRBV2 and TRBJ2-5, with TRBD2 identical over 9 bases. Germline V gives CDR1 SNHLY, CDR2 FYNNEI. The junction had 3 bases not matched to a gene; V was cut back by 2 bases and J by 5 bases. CDR3 length: 14 amino acids. In DNA form, the CDR3 reads TGTGCCAGCAGTGAAATCGCGGGGGGGGAGACCCAGTACTTC. Encoded protein: CASSEIAGGETQYF.

This clone occurred once. V usage is TRBV5-1 and J usage is TRBJ2-7, with D possibly TRBD1 on 7 matching bases. The CDR3 sequence is 16 residues long. Trimming took off 0 bases at V and 3 bases at J, with 16 bases between the two ends. Germline V lookup: CDR1 SGHRS, CDR2 YFSETQ. The CDR3 sequence: CASSLGGDSSHYEQYF. DNA of the CDR3: TGCGCCAGCAGCTTGGGGGGGGACAGTTCTCACTACGAGCAGTACTTC.

This rearrangement joins TRBV5-4 to TRBJ1-4; 7 bases map to TRBD1. Looked up from germline, CDR1 is SGHNT and CDR2 is YYREEE (reference sequence). This CDR3 is built from 15 residues. Unmatched junction bases numbered 10, after V lost 4 bases and J lost 7 bases. The CDR3 loop is CASSPTGTAGEKLFF. The CDR3 bases are TGTGCCAGCAGCCCCACCGGGACAGCGGGTGAAAAACTGTTTTTT.

The rearrangement joins TRBV5-6 to TRBJ2-6; 7 bases are shared with TRBD2. Germline trimming cut 3 bases from V and 0 bases from J; bases unmatched to any gene: 0. The V gene's germline CDR1 is SGHDT and CDR2 YYEEEE. The CDR3 runs 15 residues. DNA for the CDR3: TGTGCCAGCAGCTCGGGAGGCTCTGGGGCCAACGTCCTGACTTTC. Translating it yields CASSSGGSGANVLTF.

The chain employs TRBV10-3 and TRBJ2-7, with D perhaps matching TRBD1 (5 bases). The CDR3 is 12 amino acids. Germline V gene lookup returns CDR1 ENHRY and CDR2 SYGVKD. Deletions cut 4 bases from V and 2 bases from J, with 6 bases between. The CDR3 spells CAISATAYEQYF. DNA of the CDR3: TGTGCCATCAGTGCGACAGCCTACGAGCAGTACTTC.

This chain connects TRBV13 to TRBJ2-1; 11 bases agree with TRBD1. CDR3 length: 18 amino acids. Per germline, CDR1 PRHDT and CDR2 FYEKMQ (reference sequence). The V and J ends lost 5 bases and 0 bases, in that order; junction bases with no gene match: 9. CDR3 in amino acids: CASSPRTGGDVSYNEQFF. The CDR3 DNA sequence: TGTGCCAGCAGCCCACGGACAGGGGGCGACGTCTCCTACAATGAGCAGTTCTTC.

The rearrangement links TRBV28 to TRBJ1-5; no clear D. Germline V gives CDR1 MDHEN, CDR2 SYDVKM. Trimming left V 2 bases short and J 7 bases short, with 6 bases between. The CDR3 is made up of 12 amino acids. Here the CDR3 DNA reads TGTGCCAGCAGTTTAGAGGCCCAGCCCCAGCATTTT. Its protein is CASSLEAQPQHF. The full variable domain, in which reference TRBV28 and TRBJ1-5 provide the parts outside the CDR3, is DVKVTQSSRYLVKRTGEKVFLECVQDMDHENMFWYRQDPGLGLRLIYFSYDVKMKEKGDIPEGYSVSREKKERFSLILESASTNQTSMYLCASSLEAQPQHFGDGTRLSIL.

This rearrangement joins TRBV10-3 to TRBJ1-2, with D maybe TRBD1 (6 bases). Germline CDR1 and CDR2: ENHRY and SYGVKD. The V gene lost 2 bases and the J gene lost 2 bases, with 9 bases spanning the gap. This CDR3 has 14 amino acids. The CDR3 is CAISEGQQNYGYTF. The CDR3 DNA reads TGTGCCATCAGTGAGGGACAGCAAAACTATGGCTACACCTTC.

In the case of this clone: A junction end diverges from the germline sequence, so it may reflect a read error. The J gene is TRBJ2-4, the V gene TRBV27; D not certain. The germline CDR1 and CDR2 sequences are MNHEY and SMNVEV (reference sequence). The CDR3 is made up of 13 amino acids. As DNA, the CDR3 is TGTGCCAGCAGTCCCGGCGCCAAAAACAGTCAGTACTTC. It specifies CASSPGAKNSQYF.

Comment on this clone: This same CDR3 is encoded by further DNA sequences in the sample. CDR3 in amino acids: CASSQGATNEKLFF. CDR3 DNA sequence: TGTGCCAGCTCCCAGGGTGCAACTAATGAAAAACTGTTTTTT. The rearrangement uses TRBV18 and TRBJ1-4; D is perhaps TRBD1 (5 bases). Germline-derived CDR1 and CDR2 are KGHSH and LQKENI. CDR3 length: 14 residues. Trimming shortened V by 6 bases and J by 0 bases, and 8 bases separated the two germline ends.

A note on this clone: Distinct nucleotide sequences in the sample also encode this CDR3. The V and J genes are TRBV27 and TRBJ2-1, with 9 bases fitting TRBD2. Germline CDR1 and CDR2: MNHEY and SMNVEV (reference sequence). CDR3 size: 14 residues. After removal of 2 bases from V and 5 bases from J, the junction contained 1 base not matched to a gene. The CDR3 is CASSLLAGNNEQFF. The CDR3 DNA reads as TGTGCCAGCAGTTTACTAGCGGGGAACAATGAGCAGTTCTTC.

The CDR3 sequence: CASNTGGGNTIYF. CDR3 DNA sequence: TGTGCCAGCAATACCGGCGGCGGAAACACCATATATTTT. V is TRBV6-5 and J is TRBJ1-3; D not certain. Germline CDR1 and CDR2: MNHEY and SVGAGI. Trimming took off 7 bases at V and 4 bases at J, with 11 bases between the two ends. CDR3 length: 13 amino acids.